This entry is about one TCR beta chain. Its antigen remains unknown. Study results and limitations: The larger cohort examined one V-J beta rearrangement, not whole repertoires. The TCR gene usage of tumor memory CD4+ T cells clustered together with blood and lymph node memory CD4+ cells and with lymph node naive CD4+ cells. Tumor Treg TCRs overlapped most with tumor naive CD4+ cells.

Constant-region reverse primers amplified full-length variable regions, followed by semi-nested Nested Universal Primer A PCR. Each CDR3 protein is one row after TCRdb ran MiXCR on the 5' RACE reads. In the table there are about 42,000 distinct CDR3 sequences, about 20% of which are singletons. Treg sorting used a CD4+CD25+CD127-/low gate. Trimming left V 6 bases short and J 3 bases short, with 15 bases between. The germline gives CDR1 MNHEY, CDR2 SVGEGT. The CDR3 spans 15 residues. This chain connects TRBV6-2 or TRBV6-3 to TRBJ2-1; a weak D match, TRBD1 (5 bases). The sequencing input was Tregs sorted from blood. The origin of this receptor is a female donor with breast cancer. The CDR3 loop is CASSYRQPLYNEQFF. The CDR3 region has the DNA TGTGCCAGCAGCTACAGGCAGCCCCTCTACAATGAGCAGTTCTTC.